These T cell receptor beta chains were read from a single sample in a study of blood T cell repertoires in COVID-19. Data came from immunoSEQ multiplex PCR; TCRdb stores just in-frame clones and leaves some out. The sample has 100,000 to 150,000 clones, approximately 74% seen once. The sample consisted of peripheral blood. These receptors were taken from an elderly man with COVID-19, enrolled during active disease. CDR3s include the opening cysteine and the closing phenylalanine or tryptophan. The D gene is left open where the match is weak. The listing skips clone size in some rows; elsewhere it reads once, few, many or a size class.

abundance: -; v_gene: TRBV9; j_gene: TRBJ2-1; len: 16; d_gene: -; CDR3nt: TGTGCCAGCAGCGTAGGGGGGGTAAGCTCCTACAATGAGCAGTTCTTC; CDR3aa: CASSVGGVSSYNEQFF
abundance: -; v_gene: TRBV11-3; j_gene: TRBJ1-5; len: 18; d_gene: TRBD1; CDR3nt: TGTGCCAGCAGGAAGGGGGACAGGGAATGTGAGGTTGATCAGCCCCAGCATTTT; CDR3aa: CASRKGDRECEVDQPQHF
abundance: -; v_gene: TRBV7-6; j_gene: TRBJ2-7; len: 16; d_gene: -; CDR3nt: TGTGCCAGCAGCCCTACCACGGGGAGGGGGTCCTACGAGCAGTACTTC; CDR3aa: CASSPTTGRGSYEQYF
abundance: few; v_gene: TRBV7-9; j_gene: TRBJ1-2; len: 16; d_gene: -; CDR3nt: TGTGCCAGCAGCTTTCCCAACAGTGCCTCTAACTATGGCTACACCTTC; CDR3aa: CASSFPNSASNYGYTF
abundance: -; v_gene: TRBV19; j_gene: TRBJ2-7; len: 14; d_gene: TRBD2; CDR3nt: TGTGCCAGTAGTAATCTAGCGGGGGGCTACGAGCAGTACTTC; CDR3aa: CASSNLAGGYEQYF
abundance: -; v_gene: TRBV10-3; j_gene: TRBJ1-1; len: 12; d_gene: -; CDR3nt: TGTGCCATCAGTGAGTCCGTGACTGAAGCTTTCTTT; CDR3aa: CAISESVTEAFF
abundance: few; v_gene: TRBV27; j_gene: TRBJ2-1; len: 16; d_gene: -; CDR3nt: TGTGCCAGCAAGTGGGGGGCGGGAGCTTCCTACAATGAGCAGTTCTTC; CDR3aa: CASKWGAGASYNEQFF
abundance: few; v_gene: TRBV7-9; j_gene: TRBJ1-2; len: 18; d_gene: TRBD1; CDR3nt: TGTGCCAGCAGCTTAGCCCCCCCGGGACAGGGTGGAAGGTCTGGCTACACCTTC; CDR3aa: CASSLAPPGQGGRSGYTF
abundance: few; v_gene: TRBV19; j_gene: TRBJ1-1; len: 14; d_gene: -; CDR3nt: TGTGCCAGTACCATGACAGTAATGAACACTGAAGCTTTCTTT; CDR3aa: CASTMTVMNTEAFF
abundance: few; v_gene: TRBV27; j_gene: TRBJ2-7; len: 13; d_gene: -; CDR3nt: TGTGCCAGCAGACTCCTCGGGGGCTACGAGCAGTACTTC; CDR3aa: CASRLLGGYEQYF
abundance: -; v_gene: TRBV7-8; j_gene: TRBJ1-1; len: 13; d_gene: -; CDR3nt: TGTGCCAGCAGCTTGCAGGGGAGCACTGAAGCTTTCTTT; CDR3aa: CASSLQGSTEAFF
abundance: -; v_gene: TRBV5-4; j_gene: TRBJ1-2; len: 14; d_gene: -; CDR3nt: TGTGCCAGCAGCTTGGGCAGGGGTTCGAATGGCTACACCTTC; CDR3aa: CASSLGRGSNGYTF
abundance: -; v_gene: TRBV4-2; j_gene: TRBJ2-1; len: 16; d_gene: TRBD2; CDR3nt: TGTGCCAGCAGCCAAGATCTTAGCGGGAGTCTCAATGAGCAGTTCTTC; CDR3aa: CASSQDLSGSLNEQFF
abundance: -; v_gene: TRBV4-1; j_gene: TRBJ2-3; len: 17; d_gene: TRBD2; CDR3nt: TGCGCCAGCAGCTTACGACTAGCGGGAGGGTCTGCAGATACGCAGTATTTT; CDR3aa: CASSLRLAGGSADTQYF
abundance: -; v_gene: TRBV30; j_gene: TRBJ1-6; len: 12; d_gene: -; CDR3nt: TGTGCCTGGAGGATTAGAGGGTTAACCCTCCACTTT; CDR3aa: CAWRIRGLTLHF
abundance: few; v_gene: TRBV5-1; j_gene: TRBJ2-5; len: 15; d_gene: TRBD2; CDR3nt: TGCGCCAGCAGCTTGGATCCGGGAGGGGGAGAGACCCAGTACTTC; CDR3aa: CASSLDPGGGETQYF
abundance: -; v_gene: TRBV28; j_gene: TRBJ2-7; len: 16; d_gene: TRBD1; CDR3nt: TGTGCCAGCAAAGTAATGGGGCCGGACAGGGCCTACGAGCAGTACTTC; CDR3aa: CASKVMGPDRAYEQYF
abundance: -; v_gene: TRBV11-2; j_gene: TRBJ2-3; len: 17; d_gene: -; CDR3nt: TGTGCCAGCAGCTTAGTGGAGGGATTAACGGGCACAGATACGCAGTATTTT; CDR3aa: CASSLVEGLTGTDTQYF
abundance: few; v_gene: TRBV28; j_gene: TRBJ1-2; len: 14; d_gene: -; CDR3nt: TGTGCCAGCGAGCGATCCAATGCGTGGAATGGCTACACCTTC; CDR3aa: CASERSNAWNGYTF
abundance: -; v_gene: TRBV28; j_gene: TRBJ1-2; len: 15; d_gene: TRBD1; CDR3nt: TGTGCCAGCAGGGACTCGACAGGGGGGAACTATGGCTACACCTTC; CDR3aa: CASRDSTGGNYGYTF
abundance: -; v_gene: TRBV3-1/TRBV3-2; j_gene: TRBJ2-5; len: 14; d_gene: TRBD2; CDR3nt: TGTGCCAGCAGCCGGCAAGCGGGAGAAGAGACCCAGTACTTC; CDR3aa: CASSRQAGEETQYF
abundance: -; v_gene: TRBV14; j_gene: TRBJ2-7; len: 15; d_gene: -; CDR3nt: TGTGCCAGCAGCCTACGGACTGCCATCTCCTACGAGCAGTACTTC; CDR3aa: CASSLRTAISYEQYF
abundance: -; v_gene: TRBV5-4; j_gene: TRBJ1-5; len: 14; d_gene: -; CDR3nt: TGTGCCAGCAGCTTTTTCGGGAGCAATCAGCCCCAGCATTTT; CDR3aa: CASSFFGSNQPQHF
abundance: -; v_gene: TRBV28; j_gene: TRBJ1-1; len: 14; d_gene: TRBD1; CDR3nt: TGTGCCAGCAGCTCACCGGGACAGGGGGCTGAAGCTTTCTTT; CDR3aa: CASSSPGQGAEAFF
abundance: once; v_gene: TRBV29-1; j_gene: TRBJ2-3; len: 15; d_gene: TRBD1; CDR3nt: TGCAGCGTTGAAGGTGGGGGGACAGGGGTAGATACGCAGTATTTT; CDR3aa: CSVEGGGTGVDTQYF
abundance: -; v_gene: TRBV27; j_gene: TRBJ2-7; len: 13; d_gene: -; CDR3nt: TGTGCCAGCAGGTTCAGGCTGTCCTACGAGCAGTACTTC; CDR3aa: CASRFRLSYEQYF
abundance: few; v_gene: TRBV11-2; j_gene: TRBJ2-2; len: 14; d_gene: -; CDR3nt: TGTGCCAGCAGCTTATGGGGAGGCACCGGGGAGCTGTTTTTT; CDR3aa: CASSLWGGTGELFF
abundance: -; v_gene: TRBV4-2; j_gene: TRBJ1-1; len: 18; d_gene: TRBD1; CDR3nt: TGTGCCAGCAGCCATTGGTTCGACAGGGAAGGTAAGGATACTGAAGCTTTCTTT; CDR3aa: CASSHWFDREGKDTEAFF
abundance: -; v_gene: TRBV27; j_gene: TRBJ2-1; len: 15; d_gene: TRBD2; CDR3nt: TGTGCCAGCAGTGTCCTAGCGGGCTCGGCCAATGAGCAGTTCTTC; CDR3aa: CASSVLAGSANEQFF
abundance: -; v_gene: TRBV11-2; j_gene: TRBJ2-5; len: 18; d_gene: TRBD2; CDR3nt: TGTGCCAGCAGCGACCCGACTAGCGGGAGCTCGGGTTTAGAGACCCAGTACTTC; CDR3aa: CASSDPTSGSSGLETQYF
abundance: -; v_gene: TRBV21-1; j_gene: TRBJ2-3; len: 17; d_gene: -; CDR3nt: TGTGCCAGCAGCACCCCGGGGGTGGCTCACCTCACAGATACGCAGTATTTT; CDR3aa: CASSTPGVAHLTDTQYF
abundance: -; v_gene: TRBV24-1; j_gene: TRBJ2-3; len: 16; d_gene: TRBD2; CDR3nt: TGTGCCACCAGTGACCTAGCGGGCACTAGCACAGATACGCAGTATTTT; CDR3aa: CATSDLAGTSTDTQYF
abundance: -; v_gene: TRBV5-4; j_gene: TRBJ1-1; len: 15; d_gene: TRBD1; CDR3nt: TGTGCCAGCAGCTTAGGACAGGGGGGGTTTGGAGAGGCTTTCTTT; CDR3aa: CASSLGQGGFGEAFF
abundance: -; v_gene: TRBV25-1; j_gene: TRBJ2-1; len: 14; d_gene: -; CDR3nt: TGTGCCAGCAGTGGGAGTTATACCTTGGATGAGCAGTTCTTC; CDR3aa: CASSGSYTLDEQFF
abundance: few; v_gene: TRBV7-3; j_gene: TRBJ1-1; len: 13; d_gene: -; CDR3nt: TGTGCCAGCAGCGAGGGATGGGGTACTGAAGCTTTCTTT; CDR3aa: CASSEGWGTEAFF
abundance: -; v_gene: TRBV6-4; j_gene: TRBJ2-3; len: 16; d_gene: TRBD1; CDR3nt: TGTGCCAGCAGTGACCCCGGGGACAGACACACAGATACGCAGTATTTT; CDR3aa: CASSDPGDRHTDTQYF
abundance: once; v_gene: TRBV7-2; j_gene: TRBJ1-1; len: 17; d_gene: -; CDR3nt: TGTGCCAGCAGCGCTTACTGGCGGGCCAGAGGACGGACTGAAGCTTTCTTT; CDR3aa: CASSAYWRARGRTEAFF
abundance: -; v_gene: TRBV6-6; j_gene: TRBJ1-6; len: 16; d_gene: -; CDR3nt: TGTGCCAGCAGTTACTCCGTACAGGGACCTAATTCACCCCTCCACTTT; CDR3aa: CASSYSVQGPNSPLHF
abundance: few; v_gene: TRBV29-1; j_gene: TRBJ1-4; len: 17; d_gene: -; CDR3nt: TGCAGCGTTGAAGTCTTAGTGCCGGGGGGGCCTAATGAAAAACTGTTTTTT; CDR3aa: CSVEVLVPGGPNEKLFF
abundance: -; v_gene: TRBV7-2; j_gene: TRBJ2-7; len: 14; d_gene: TRBD1; CDR3nt: TGTGCCAGCAGCTTCCAGGGGGATCGGTACGAGCAGTACTTC; CDR3aa: CASSFQGDRYEQYF
abundance: once; v_gene: TRBV19; j_gene: TRBJ2-1; len: 15; d_gene: TRBD2; CDR3nt: TGTGCCAGTAGTAGGACTAGCGGGAGGTGCGATGAGCAGTTCTTC; CDR3aa: CASSRTSGRCDEQFF
abundance: once; v_gene: TRBV28; j_gene: TRBJ1-3; len: 15; d_gene: -; CDR3nt: TGTGCCAGCAGCCAATGGGGGAGGGGAGGAAACACCATATATTTT; CDR3aa: CASSQWGRGGNTIYF
abundance: -; v_gene: TRBV20-1; j_gene: TRBJ1-1; len: 13; d_gene: -; CDR3nt: TGCAGTGCTAGTGGCTCGGGATACACTGAAGCTTTCTTT; CDR3aa: CSASGSGYTEAFF
abundance: -; v_gene: TRBV18; j_gene: TRBJ1-2; len: 12; d_gene: -; CDR3nt: TGTGCCAGCTCAATCACGGGAGCCGGCTACACCTTC; CDR3aa: CASSITGAGYTF
abundance: once; v_gene: TRBV10-3; j_gene: TRBJ2-7; len: 15; d_gene: TRBD1; CDR3nt: TGTGCCATCAGTGAAGGGGACAGGGAAGCCTACGAGCAGTACTTC; CDR3aa: CAISEGDREAYEQYF
abundance: -; v_gene: TRBV5-1; j_gene: TRBJ2-2; len: 13; d_gene: -; CDR3nt: TGCGCCAGCAGCTTGCAGTTTCCCGGGGAGCTGTTTTTT; CDR3aa: CASSLQFPGELFF
abundance: -; v_gene: TRBV14; j_gene: TRBJ2-7; len: 21; d_gene: TRBD1; CDR3nt: TGTGCCAGCAGCCAAGAGCTCCTCCCGGGACAGGGAGGTTGGGGATGGCCAGAGCAGTACTTC; CDR3aa: CASSQELLPGQGGWGWPEQYF
abundance: -; v_gene: TRBV5-1; j_gene: TRBJ1-2; len: 15; d_gene: TRBD1; CDR3nt: TGCGCCAGCAGCTTGGGGGGGACAGGTCGTCCTGGCTACACCTTC; CDR3aa: CASSLGGTGRPGYTF
abundance: -; v_gene: TRBV5-1; j_gene: TRBJ2-7; len: 14; d_gene: TRBD2; CDR3nt: TGCGCCAGCAGCCCCGGCGGGGGCTCCTACGAGCAGTACTTC; CDR3aa: CASSPGGGSYEQYF
abundance: few; v_gene: TRBV10-3; j_gene: TRBJ1-5; len: 15; d_gene: TRBD1; CDR3nt: TGTGCCATCAGTTCCGGGACAGAGGGCAATCAGCCCCAGCATTTT; CDR3aa: CAISSGTEGNQPQHF
abundance: -; v_gene: TRBV29-1; j_gene: TRBJ1-1; len: 15; d_gene: TRBD1; CDR3nt: TGCAGCGTTGAAGGGACAGGGGGCGCGGACACTGAAGCTTTCTTT; CDR3aa: CSVEGTGGADTEAFF
abundance: -; v_gene: TRBV2; j_gene: TRBJ2-1; len: 16; d_gene: TRBD2; CDR3nt: TGTGCCAGCAGGGGGGAGGTAAGCGGGATTGGAAATGAGCAGTTCTTC; CDR3aa: CASRGEVSGIGNEQFF
abundance: -; v_gene: TRBV28; j_gene: TRBJ1-1; len: 14; d_gene: -; CDR3nt: TGTGCCAGCAGTTGGGGAGCGGGGAGGACTGAAGCTTTCTTT; CDR3aa: CASSWGAGRTEAFF
abundance: -; v_gene: TRBV6-5; j_gene: TRBJ1-2; len: 13; d_gene: -; CDR3nt: TGTGCCAGCAGCCAGCGAACGGAGGGGGGCTACACCTTC; CDR3aa: CASSQRTEGGYTF
abundance: -; v_gene: TRBV28; j_gene: TRBJ1-2; len: 14; d_gene: TRBD1; CDR3nt: TGTGCCAGCAGTGACAGGGGGCGCGACTATGGCTACACCTTC; CDR3aa: CASSDRGRDYGYTF
abundance: -; v_gene: TRBV6-5; j_gene: TRBJ2-2; len: 15; d_gene: -; CDR3nt: TGTGCCAGCAGTTACTTTGCATCGGACACCGGGGAGCTGTTTTTT; CDR3aa: CASSYFASDTGELFF